The rows below give T cell receptor beta chains drawn from one sample of a study of blood T cell repertoires in COVID-19. TCRdb's table, derived via immunoSEQ multiplex PCR, lists solely in-frame clones and lacks some. The sample lists over 130,000 clones, almost 85% occurring once. Sequencing was done on a sample of PBMCs or T cells enriched from blood (not recorded which). All receptors come from a woman aged 45-60 years with acute COVID-19. CDR3s include the opening cysteine and the closing phenylalanine or tryptophan. Each record gives: CDR3 length, clone size, J gene, V gene, D gene, CDR3 protein, CDR3 DNA. D genes are given only for firm matches. Only part of the rows carry a size: once, few, many, or a class if the clone is expanded.

CDR3 length: 14; clone size: .; J gene: TRBJ1-5; V gene: TRBV19; D gene: .; CDR3 protein: CASSIGQGYQPQHF; CDR3 DNA: TGTGCCAGTAGTATAGGGCAGGGCTACCAGCCCCAGCATTTT
CDR3 length: 14; clone size: .; J gene: TRBJ1-4; V gene: TRBV7-9; D gene: TRBD1; CDR3 protein: CASSEGQGNEKLFF; CDR3 DNA: TGTGCCAGCAGCGAAGGACAGGGTAATGAAAAACTGTTTTTT
CDR3 length: 18; clone size: .; J gene: TRBJ2-1; V gene: TRBV4-1; D gene: TRBD2; CDR3 protein: CASSQDSPTSGRANEQFF; CDR3 DNA: TGCGCCAGCAGCCAAGATTCCCCGACTAGCGGGAGGGCCAATGAGCAGTTCTTC
CDR3 length: 13; clone size: .; J gene: TRBJ1-1; V gene: TRBV24-1; D gene: .; CDR3 protein: CATKGGDGTEAFF; CDR3 DNA: TGTGCCACCAAGGGGGGGGATGGCACTGAAGCTTTCTTT
CDR3 length: 11; clone size: .; J gene: TRBJ2-3; V gene: TRBV15; D gene: .; CDR3 protein: CPTGVGDTQYF; CDR3 DNA: TGTCCAACCGGGGTGGGAGATACGCAGTATTTT
CDR3 length: 14; clone size: once; J gene: TRBJ1-6; V gene: TRBV11-2; D gene: .; CDR3 protein: CASSSQGYNSPLHF; CDR3 DNA: TGTGCCAGCAGCTCCCAGGGGTATAATTCACCCCTCCACTTT
CDR3 length: 15; clone size: .; J gene: TRBJ1-3; V gene: TRBV3-1/TRBV3-2; D gene: TRBD1; CDR3 protein: CASTWGQGSGNTIYF; CDR3 DNA: TGTGCCAGTACCTGGGGACAGGGGAGTGGAAACACCATATATTTT
CDR3 length: 16; clone size: .; J gene: TRBJ1-3; V gene: TRBV9; D gene: .; CDR3 protein: CASSRRGTLSGNTIYF; CDR3 DNA: TGTGCCAGCAGCAGGCGGGGGACCCTCTCTGGAAACACCATATATTTT
CDR3 length: 13; clone size: .; J gene: TRBJ1-1; V gene: TRBV7-3; D gene: .; CDR3 protein: CASSPGSNTEAFF; CDR3 DNA: TGTGCCAGTTCCCCCGGGTCTAACACTGAAGCTTTCTTT
CDR3 length: 13; clone size: .; J gene: TRBJ1-2; V gene: TRBV5-1; D gene: .; CDR3 protein: CASSFTGMDGYTF; CDR3 DNA: TGCGCCAGCAGCTTTACAGGGATGGATGGCTACACCTTC
CDR3 length: 17; clone size: .; J gene: TRBJ2-1; V gene: TRBV27; D gene: TRBD2; CDR3 protein: CASSFLPSGSGNNEQFF; CDR3 DNA: TGTGCCAGCAGTTTTCTTCCTAGCGGGAGTGGAAACAATGAGCAGTTCTTC
CDR3 length: 15; clone size: .; J gene: TRBJ2-7; V gene: TRBV5-1; D gene: .; CDR3 protein: CASSVDFTIAYEQYF; CDR3 DNA: TGCGCCAGCAGCGTCGACTTTACTATTGCCTACGAGCAGTACTTC
CDR3 length: 12; clone size: .; J gene: TRBJ2-7; V gene: TRBV9; D gene: TRBD1; CDR3 protein: CASGQGDYEQYF; CDR3 DNA: TGTGCATCCGGACAGGGTGACTACGAGCAGTACTTC
CDR3 length: 15; clone size: .; J gene: TRBJ2-3; V gene: TRBV5-1; D gene: TRBD1; CDR3 protein: CASSLRTGGTDTQYF; CDR3 DNA: TGCGCCAGCAGCTTGAGGACAGGAGGCACAGATACGCAGTATTTT
CDR3 length: 16; clone size: .; J gene: TRBJ2-5; V gene: TRBV4-3; D gene: TRBD1; CDR3 protein: CASSQDIGQGRETQYF; CDR3 DNA: TGCGCCAGCAGCCAAGATATAGGACAGGGACGAGAGACCCAGTACTTC
CDR3 length: 15; clone size: .; J gene: TRBJ1-1; V gene: TRBV5-1; D gene: TRBD1; CDR3 protein: CASSDVQGAFSEAFF; CDR3 DNA: TGCGCCAGCAGCGACGTGCAGGGGGCCTTCTCTGAAGCTTTCTTT
CDR3 length: 16; clone size: .; J gene: TRBJ1-2; V gene: TRBV5-4; D gene: .; CDR3 protein: CASSPAFGRGFHGYTF; CDR3 DNA: TGTGCCAGCAGCCCCGCCTTTGGTCGGGGGTTTCATGGCTACACCTTC
CDR3 length: 15; clone size: .; J gene: TRBJ2-4; V gene: TRBV15; D gene: TRBD2; CDR3 protein: CATSGGLAGKNIQYF; CDR3 DNA: TGTGCCACCAGCGGGGGTCTAGCGGGAAAAAACATTCAGTACTTC
CDR3 length: 13; clone size: once; J gene: TRBJ1-1; V gene: TRBV19; D gene: .; CDR3 protein: CASSKTWGAEAFF; CDR3 DNA: TGTGCCAGTAGTAAGACCTGGGGAGCTGAAGCTTTCTTT
CDR3 length: 12; clone size: .; J gene: TRBJ2-2; V gene: TRBV7-9; D gene: .; CDR3 protein: CASSPSAGELFF; CDR3 DNA: TGTGCCAGCAGCCCCTCTGCCGGGGAGCTGTTTTTT
CDR3 length: 14; clone size: few; J gene: TRBJ1-2; V gene: TRBV6-5; D gene: TRBD1; CDR3 protein: CATASGQGGFGYTF; CDR3 DNA: TGTGCCACCGCTTCGGGACAGGGAGGATTTGGCTACACCTTC
CDR3 length: 13; clone size: .; J gene: TRBJ2-1; V gene: TRBV20-1; D gene: .; CDR3 protein: CSASATGSNEQFF; CDR3 DNA: TGCAGTGCTAGTGCAACAGGAAGCAATGAGCAGTTCTTC
CDR3 length: 16; clone size: .; J gene: TRBJ2-5; V gene: TRBV18; D gene: TRBD1; CDR3 protein: CASSPPGTGGGETQYF; CDR3 DNA: TGTGCCAGCTCACCACCAGGGACAGGGGGCGGCGAGACCCAGTACTTC
CDR3 length: 13; clone size: .; J gene: TRBJ1-6; V gene: TRBV12-3/TRBV12-4; D gene: .; CDR3 protein: CASRNQGRSPLHF; CDR3 DNA: TGTGCCAGCAGAAATCAGGGCCGTTCACCCCTCCACTTT
CDR3 length: 14; clone size: .; J gene: TRBJ2-5; V gene: TRBV7-7; D gene: .; CDR3 protein: CASSLVGRQETQYF; CDR3 DNA: TGTGCTAGCAGCTTAGTAGGCAGGCAAGAGACCCAGTACTTC
CDR3 length: 17; clone size: once; J gene: TRBJ2-7; V gene: TRBV28; D gene: TRBD1; CDR3 protein: CASRGPRDRPSIYEQYF; CDR3 DNA: TGTGCCAGCAGGGGGCCTCGGGACAGGCCTTCGATCTACGAGCAGTACTTC
CDR3 length: 14; clone size: .; J gene: TRBJ2-1; V gene: TRBV7-2; D gene: .; CDR3 protein: CASSLAFQGNEQFF; CDR3 DNA: TGTGCCAGCAGCTTAGCATTTCAGGGGAATGAGCAGTTCTTC
CDR3 length: 13; clone size: .; J gene: TRBJ1-1; V gene: TRBV30; D gene: .; CDR3 protein: CAWSVNRNTEAFF; CDR3 DNA: TGTGCCTGGAGTGTAAATAGGAACACTGAAGCTTTCTTT
CDR3 length: 16; clone size: .; J gene: TRBJ1-5; V gene: TRBV19; D gene: TRBD1; CDR3 protein: CASSLQGAGDWQPQHF; CDR3 DNA: TGTGCCAGTAGTCTTCAGGGGGCAGGTGATTGGCAGCCCCAGCATTTT
CDR3 length: 15; clone size: many; J gene: TRBJ1-2; V gene: TRBV29-1; D gene: .; CDR3 protein: CSVLRQDINNYGYTF; CDR3 DNA: TGCAGCGTCTTACGACAGGATATAAATAACTATGGCTACACCTTC
CDR3 length: 14; clone size: .; J gene: TRBJ1-6; V gene: TRBV28; D gene: .; CDR3 protein: CASSLWTGDSPLHF; CDR3 DNA: TGTGCCAGCAGTTTATGGACGGGGGATTCACCCCTCCACTTT
CDR3 length: 14; clone size: .; J gene: TRBJ2-3; V gene: TRBV7-8; D gene: .; CDR3 protein: CASSPRVGLDTQYF; CDR3 DNA: TGTGCCAGCAGCCCCAGGGTAGGGCTGGATACGCAGTATTTT
CDR3 length: 14; clone size: once; J gene: TRBJ2-2; V gene: TRBV5-4; D gene: .; CDR3 protein: CASSVRMNTGELFF; CDR3 DNA: TGTGCCAGCAGCGTGAGAATGAACACCGGGGAGCTGTTTTTT
CDR3 length: 14; clone size: .; J gene: TRBJ1-1; V gene: TRBV25-1; D gene: .; CDR3 protein: CASSGRRPNTEAFF; CDR3 DNA: TGTGCCAGCAGCGGGAGGCGCCCGAACACTGAAGCTTTCTTT
CDR3 length: 17; clone size: .; J gene: TRBJ2-1; V gene: TRBV27; D gene: TRBD2; CDR3 protein: CASSLTSGTSAYNEQFF; CDR3 DNA: TGTGCCAGCAGTTTAACCTCTGGGACTAGCGCCTACAATGAGCAGTTCTTC
CDR3 length: 13; clone size: .; J gene: TRBJ2-1; V gene: TRBV7-3; D gene: .; CDR3 protein: CASSLIRDNEQFF; CDR3 DNA: TGTGCCAGCAGCTTAATCCGCGACAATGAGCAGTTCTTC
CDR3 length: 14; clone size: .; J gene: TRBJ1-1; V gene: TRBV5-1; D gene: TRBD1; CDR3 protein: CASSLGTGKTEAFF; CDR3 DNA: TGCGCCAGCAGCTTGGGGACAGGGAAAACTGAAGCTTTCTTT
CDR3 length: 15; clone size: .; J gene: TRBJ2-4; V gene: TRBV15; D gene: TRBD1; CDR3 protein: CATSRELGQGDIQYF; CDR3 DNA: TGTGCCACCAGCAGAGAACTTGGCCAGGGGGACATTCAGTACTTC
CDR3 length: 14; clone size: .; J gene: TRBJ1-1; V gene: TRBV13; D gene: TRBD1; CDR3 protein: CASSLRVTGEEAFF; CDR3 DNA: TGTGCCAGCAGCTTACGCGTTACAGGGGAAGAGGCTTTCTTT
CDR3 length: 17; clone size: .; J gene: TRBJ2-3; V gene: TRBV3-1/TRBV3-2; D gene: TRBD2; CDR3 protein: CASSQVGWGEGADTQYF; CDR3 DNA: TGTGCCAGCAGCCAAGTAGGATGGGGGGAGGGCGCAGATACGCAGTATTTT
CDR3 length: 14; clone size: .; J gene: TRBJ1-2; V gene: TRBV9; D gene: .; CDR3 protein: CASSVDQGGYGYTF; CDR3 DNA: TGTGCCAGCAGCGTAGATCAGGGAGGCTATGGCTACACCTTC
CDR3 length: 14; clone size: .; J gene: TRBJ2-5; V gene: TRBV14; D gene: .; CDR3 protein: CASSRLGSEETQYF; CDR3 DNA: TGTGCCAGCAGCCGACTCGGAAGCGAAGAGACCCAGTACTTC
CDR3 length: 10; clone size: .; J gene: TRBJ2-5; V gene: TRBV29-1; D gene: .; CDR3 protein: CSVAQETQYF; CDR3 DNA: TGCAGCGTTGCACAGGAGACCCAGTACTTC
CDR3 length: 13; clone size: once; J gene: TRBJ1-5; V gene: TRBV11-3; D gene: .; CDR3 protein: CASSLWSGQPQHF; CDR3 DNA: TGTGCCAGCAGCTTATGGTCGGGTCAGCCCCAGCATTTT